The 17 T cell receptor beta chains below all came from one sample that was sequenced in a study of CD8+CD57+ T cells in acquired aplastic anemia. Sequencing involved patients with CD8+CD57+ cell expansion previously shown by flow cytometry. Genomic DNA acted as the template from which TCR beta VDJ combination and CDR3 sequence profiling were carried out. Via MiXCR, TCRdb re-called the reads, giving one row per CDR3 protein. The repertoire holds fewer than 200,000 distinct CDR3 sequences, with 48% as singletons. Source material: sorted CD4+, CD8+, or CD8+CD57+ T cells (not recorded which) from PBMCs. These receptors originate from a human donor with aplastic anemia.

V gene TRBV2 combines with J gene TRBJ2-7; D uncertain. The CDR3 totals 13 residues. Trimming removed 6 bases from V and 2 bases from J, with 11 bases in between. Germline V CDR1 and CDR2: SNHLY, FYNNEI. In DNA, the CDR3 is TGTGCCAGCAGCCCACAGCATCCCTACGAGCAGTACTTC. Its protein is CASSPQHPYEQYF.

At least ten counts were recorded for this clonotype. This chain joins TRBV7-3 and TRBJ1-6; TRBD1 matches 10 bases. The germline V gene encodes CDR1 SGHTA and CDR2 FQGTGA. The CDR3 length is 19 residues. The V and J ends lost 5 bases and 9 bases, in that order; junction bases with no gene match: 19. CDR3 coding DNA: TGTGCCAGCAGCCTAAGAGTCGGCGGGACAGGGGCCAGGTCTTCACCCCTCCACTTT. It is translated as CASSLRVGGTGARSSPLHF.

This clonotype appeared a few times. The chain employs TRBV10-3 and TRBJ1-5; no definite D call. Germline V gene lookup returns CDR1 ENHRY and CDR2 SYGVKD. V was cut by 4 bases and J by 1 base, with 5 bases left in between. This CDR3 contains 13 residues. The CDR3 DNA sequence: TGTGCCATCAGTGGGACGAGCAATCAGCCCCAGCATTTT. Translation gives CAISGTSNQPQHF.

Ten or more counts support this clonotype. This sequence joins TRBV2 and TRBJ2-7; 10 bases match TRBD1. The CDR3 length is 15 residues. Germline trimming cut 4 bases from V and 0 bases from J; bases unmatched to any gene: 3. The germline gives CDR1 SNHLY, CDR2 FYNNEI. Here the CDR3 DNA reads TGTGCCAGCAGTGCCCGGGACAGGGGCTCCTACGAGCAGTACTTC. This codes for CASSARDRGSYEQYF.

This clonotype occurred many times. The chain is built from TRBV7-2 and TRBJ1-4; 7 bases align to TRBD1. V was clipped by 10 bases and J by 7 bases; unmatched bases: 9. CDR1 is SGHTA and CDR2 is FQGNSA in the germline V gene. CDR3 size: 13 residues. CDR3 protein: CATRKGAGEKLFF. The CDR3 bases are TGTGCCACACGCAAGGGGGCCGGTGAAAAACTGTTTTTT.

CDR3 nucleotide sequence: TGTGCCAGCAGCTTAGAGGGCGGGGGGACAGAGACCCAGTACTTC. This encodes CASSLEGGGTETQYF. This chain connects TRBV11-2 to TRBJ2-7; 8 bases map to TRBD2. The end of the DNA aligns better with TRBJ2-5, so the J call may be wrong. CDR3 size: 15 residues. From germline, CDR1 is SGHAT and CDR2 FQNNGV.

This clonotype came up a few times. The gene calls are TRBV2 and TRBJ2-7, with 9 bases identical to TRBD1. Trimming removed 4 bases from V and 6 bases from J; junction bases left unmatched: 4. CDR3 length equals 13 residues. CDR1 is SNHLY and CDR2 is FYNNEI in the germline V gene. In DNA form, the CDR3 reads TGTGCCAGCAGTGCTACAGGGGGCGGCGAGCAGTACTTC. Its translation: CASSATGGGEQYF.

The sample holds many counts of this clonotype. The chain combines TRBV6-6 with TRBJ1-2, with D maybe TRBD1 (6 bases). Germline CDR1 MNHNY, CDR2 SVGAGI (reference sequence). Trimming removed 0 bases at V and 4 bases at J, with 9 bases between. CDR3 length: 14 amino acids. The CDR3 reads CASSYSGGGYGYTF. CDR3 DNA sequence: TGTGCCAGCAGTTACTCTGGGGGCGGCTATGGCTACACCTTC.

Notes on this clonotype: A read error is possible here, since a much larger clone lies one base away. The chain combines TRBV5-1 with TRBJ2-1; 9 bases are a match to TRBD2. The V gene end was trimmed by 4 bases and the J gene end by 6 bases; junction bases not matched to a gene: 11. The germline V gene encodes CDR1 SGHRS and CDR2 YFSETQ. The length of the CDR3 is 16 residues. In DNA, the CDR3 is TGCGCCAGCAGCGCAAATTTAGCGGGGGTGGGCAATGAGCAGTTCTTC. This codes for CASSANLAGVGNEQFF.

The rearrangement links TRBV7-7 to TRBJ2-5, with D possibly TRBD1 on 6 matching bases. This CDR3 has 13 amino acids. Germline CDR1 and CDR2: SSHAT and FNYEAQ (reference sequence). Trimming pared 8 bases from V and 7 bases from J, leaving 17 bases between. The CDR3 coding sequence is TGTGCCAGCCCCCTACAGGGCAGCGGGACCCAGTACTTC. Amino acid sequence: CASPLQGSGTQYF.

Only a few counts were recorded for this clonotype. V gene TRBV25-1 combines with J gene TRBJ1-2; D unclear. The CDR3 sequence is 13 residues long. Germline values: CDR1 MGHDK, CDR2 SYGVNS. Trimming pared 4 bases from V and 4 bases from J, leaving 10 bases between. Here the CDR3 DNA reads TGTGCCAGCAGTGTCGGCAGTAGCTATGGCTACACCTTC. This sequence encodes CASSVGSSYGYTF.

This clonotype was seen at least ten times. The V gene is TRBV29-1, the J gene TRBJ1-3; D is undetermined. V was cut by 4 bases and J by 1 base, with 8 bases left in between. Looked up from germline, CDR1 is SQVTM and CDR2 is ANQGSEA. This CDR3 has 13 amino acids. The CDR3 nucleotides read TGCAGCGTTGCTAAGGGATCTGGAAACACCATATATTTT. The encoded protein is CSVAKGSGNTIYF.

On this clonotype: A junction boundary mismatches the germline segment, possibly from a read error. The chain is built from TRBV29-1 and TRBJ2-1; D is unresolved. This CDR3 is built from 16 residues. Per germline, CDR1 SQVTM and CDR2 ANQGSEA. The CDR3 loop reads CSVEPLSYSAYSEQFF. The CDR3 DNA is TGCAGCGTTGAACCATTATCCTACTCGGCCTACAGTGAGCAGTTCTTC.

This clonotype was detected ten times or more. V and J are TRBV4-2 and TRBJ1-4; 8 bases line up with TRBD1. There are 15 residues in the CDR3. Losses at the gene ends were 4 bases for V and 5 bases for J; bases not matched to a gene: 6. Germline V gene data show CDR1 as LGHNA and CDR2 as YNFKEQ. The CDR3 sequence is CASSLRDRKNEKLFF. The CDR3 nucleotides read TGTGCCAGCAGCCTTCGGGACAGGAAAAATGAAAAACTGTTTTTT.

The V gene is TRBV5-1, the J gene TRBJ1-2, with 7 bases matching TRBD1. Trimming took 7 bases from V and 4 from J; bases not matched to a gene: 4. The length of the CDR3 is 12 residues. Germline CDR1 SGHRS, CDR2 YFSETQ. The CDR3 DNA follows: TGCGCCAGCGGCGGGACAGTCTATGGCTACACCTTC. Residues: CASGGTVYGYTF.

The V and J genes are TRBV7-8 and TRBJ2-2; D might be TRBD1 (6 bases). Germline V gene sequence: CDR1 SGHVS, CDR2 FQNEAQ. The CDR3 consists of 14 residues. Trimming took off 1 base at V and 7 bases at J, with 10 bases between the two ends. CDR3 sequence: CASSLGGGDGELFF. The CDR3 DNA sequence: TGTGCCAGCAGCTTAGGAGGGGGAGACGGGGAGCTGTTTTTT.

The chain employs TRBV24-1 and TRBJ2-7, with 7 bases fitting TRBD1. Germline V lookup: CDR1 KGHDR, CDR2 SFDVKD. V lost 4 bases to trimming and J lost 6 bases; unmatched junction nucleotides: 8. This CDR3 comprises 14 residues. The DNA of the CDR3 is TGTGCCACCAGTGAGGCGACAGGGTATGGCGAGCAGTACTTC. This encodes CATSEATGYGEQYF.